This entry concerns a single T cell receptor (beta chain). The record originates from a study of cytomegalovirus exposure and HLA in healthy donors. Study as a whole: The approximately 130 validation repertoires were reported in a later analysis to have been generated on the same platform as the roughly 720 first-cohort repertoires.

Donors came from a validation cohort of fewer than 150 subjects, distinct from the first 666-subject cohort. Clones were sequenced by immunoSEQ multiplex PCR, and TCRdb holds only the in-frame ones, with some missing. The sample lists about 200,000 clones, 70% to 85% occurring once. CDR3 length: 17 residues. Germline V lookup: CDR1 SEHNR, CDR2 FQNEAQ (reference sequence). Trimming pared 4 bases from V and 1 base from J, leaving 20 bases between. The TCR sequence derives from a woman between 25 and 40 years old in good health and CMV-seropositive. Sequenced material: PBMCs. The rearrangement links TRBV7-9 to TRBJ2-7; no clear D gene. The DNA for the CDR3 is TGTGCCAGCAGCTCCTTCCGGGTGGCGGTCTCGTCCTACGAGCAGTACTTC. Amino acids: CASSSFRVAVSSYEQYF.